This paragraph covers one T cell receptor beta chain sequence. This record belongs to a study of Ad26.COV2.S vaccination and SARS-CoV-2 variants. The treatment: roughly 19 received Ad26.COV2.S at low or high dose, single or two shots; about 5 received placebo; per-sample allocation not given. Collection of samples fell on day 63 after the first vaccine or placebo injection. The data were produced by immunoSEQ multiplex PCR, yet TCRdb's version contains in-frame clones alone and is incomplete. Among around 340,000 clones, about 85% were seen once, and the ten largest hold 6.4%. The receptor was isolated from a person between 18 and 65 years old who received the Ad26.COV2.S COVID-19 vaccine or a placebo. The material was peripheral blood, obtained in a trial of Ad26.COV2.S vaccine versus placebo.

This CDR3 reads CASSLLPMIRSPRGGNTIYF. The DNA of the CDR3 is TGTGCCAGCAGCTTACTGCCGATGATCCGGTCTCCCAGGGGAGGAAACACCATATATTTT. The chain carries TRBV7-8 and TRBJ1-3, with a tentative D call TRBD1 (6 bases). Germline assignment: CDR1 SGHVS and CDR2 FQNEAQ. The V end was cut by 2 bases, the J end by 4 bases, with 27 bases between. CDR3 length: 20 amino acids.